These T cell receptor beta chains were read from a single sample in a study of chemoradiotherapy in HPV16-positive cancers. Data came from immunoSEQ multiplex PCR; TCRdb stores just in-frame clones and leaves some out. The sample shows 45,000 to 60,000 clones, roughly 90% of them seen only once. This specimen was blood, taken from a patient who underwent chemoradiotherapy. Source of these receptors: a human donor with HPV-associated anogenital cancer. The CDR3 runs from the conserved cysteine through the conserved F or W. The order of the fields is V gene, J gene, clone size, D gene, CDR3 protein, CDR3 DNA. A D gene is named only where the DNA matches it firmly. Rows give clone size only sometimes, using once, few, many, or a class for an expanded clone.

V gene: TRBV6-1
J gene: TRBJ1-1
clone size: .
D gene: TRBD1
CDR3 protein: CAGTGTGETEAFF
CDR3 DNA: TGTGCCGGCACTGGGACAGGGGAAACTGAAGCTTTCTTT

V gene: TRBV19
J gene: TRBJ1-2
clone size: .
D gene: .
CDR3 protein: CASLTIGTAELSYTF
CDR3 DNA: TGTGCCAGTTTAACCATAGGGACTGCGGAGTTAAGCTACACCTTC

V gene: TRBV6-5
J gene: TRBJ2-3
clone size: .
D gene: .
CDR3 protein: CASSPRDSTDTQYF
CDR3 DNA: TGTGCCAGCAGCCCCAGGGATAGCACAGATACGCAGTATTTT

V gene: TRBV5-1
J gene: TRBJ2-7
clone size: .
D gene: .
CDR3 protein: CASSPTGISYEQYF
CDR3 DNA: TGCGCCAGCAGCCCAACAGGGATTTCCTACGAGCAGTACTTC

V gene: TRBV5-4
J gene: TRBJ2-2
clone size: .
D gene: TRBD2
CDR3 protein: CASSPIAGDSTGELFF
CDR3 DNA: TGTGCCAGCAGCCCTATAGCGGGAGATAGCACCGGGGAGCTGTTTTTT

V gene: TRBV5-1
J gene: TRBJ1-1
clone size: .
D gene: .
CDR3 protein: CASSTGIDTEAFF
CDR3 DNA: TGCGCCAGCAGCACAGGGATAGACACTGAAGCTTTCTTT

V gene: TRBV5-4
J gene: TRBJ1-1
clone size: .
D gene: .
CDR3 protein: CASSFVDPNTEAFF
CDR3 DNA: TGTGCCAGCAGCTTCGTGGACCCTAACACTGAAGCTTTCTTT

V gene: TRBV5-1
J gene: TRBJ2-1
clone size: .
D gene: TRBD2
CDR3 protein: CASSSGTSSYNEQFF
CDR3 DNA: TGCGCCAGCAGCTCCGGGACTAGCAGTTACAATGAGCAGTTCTTC

V gene: TRBV5-1
J gene: TRBJ1-5
clone size: once
D gene: .
CDR3 protein: CASSPDRSNQPQHF
CDR3 DNA: TGCGCCAGCAGCCCAGACAGGAGCAATCAGCCCCAGCATTTT

V gene: TRBV29-1
J gene: TRBJ2-3
clone size: .
D gene: .
CDR3 protein: CSVADGRTDTQYF
CDR3 DNA: TGCAGCGTTGCGGACGGACGCACAGATACGCAGTATTTT

V gene: TRBV5-4
J gene: TRBJ2-3
clone size: .
D gene: .
CDR3 protein: CASTIDRSDTQYF
CDR3 DNA: TGTGCCAGCACCATTGACAGGTCAGATACGCAGTATTTT

V gene: TRBV5-5
J gene: TRBJ1-5
clone size: .
D gene: .
CDR3 protein: CASSLDTDSNQPQHF
CDR3 DNA: TGTGCCAGCAGCTTGGACACTGATAGCAATCAGCCCCAGCATTTT

V gene: TRBV27
J gene: TRBJ2-7
clone size: .
D gene: .
CDR3 protein: CASSLYRGGDYEQYF
CDR3 DNA: TGTGCCAGCAGTTTATACCGCGGAGGGGACTACGAGCAGTACTTC

V gene: TRBV30
J gene: TRBJ1-6
clone size: .
D gene: .
CDR3 protein: CAWSVKRFNNSPLHF
CDR3 DNA: TGTGCCTGGAGTGTGAAACGGTTTAATAATTCACCCCTCCACTTT

V gene: TRBV7-2
J gene: TRBJ1-4
clone size: once
D gene: .
CDR3 protein: CASSFSGGASEKLFF
CDR3 DNA: TGTGCCAGCAGCTTCAGTGGGGGTGCCAGTGAAAAACTGTTTTTT

V gene: TRBV7-2
J gene: TRBJ2-7
clone size: .
D gene: .
CDR3 protein: CASSSQRYEQYF
CDR3 DNA: TGTGCCAGCAGCTCCCAACGGTACGAGCAGTACTTC

V gene: TRBV15
J gene: TRBJ1-2
clone size: .
D gene: TRBD1
CDR3 protein: CATSRDQGQPRSSYTF
CDR3 DNA: TGTGCCACCAGCAGAGACCAGGGACAGCCTCGCTCAAGCTACACCTTC

V gene: TRBV18
J gene: TRBJ2-3
clone size: .
D gene: .
CDR3 protein: CASSPDTDTQYF
CDR3 DNA: TGTGCCAGCTCGCCCGACACAGATACGCAGTATTTT

V gene: TRBV9
J gene: TRBJ1-2
clone size: .
D gene: TRBD1
CDR3 protein: CASSPRQGADGYTF
CDR3 DNA: TGTGCCAGCAGCCCCCGACAGGGGGCTGATGGCTACACCTTC

V gene: TRBV5-4
J gene: TRBJ2-7
clone size: .
D gene: TRBD1
CDR3 protein: CASSLGQDPSYEQYF
CDR3 DNA: TGTGCCAGCAGCCTAGGACAGGATCCGTCCTACGAGCAGTACTTC

V gene: TRBV6-5
J gene: TRBJ2-1
clone size: .
D gene: .
CDR3 protein: CASSYSSLGYNEQFF
CDR3 DNA: TGTGCCAGCAGTTACTCGTCCCTAGGATACAATGAGCAGTTCTTC

V gene: TRBV2
J gene: TRBJ2-1
clone size: .
D gene: .
CDR3 protein: CASSGGPGVDEQFF
CDR3 DNA: TGTGCCAGCAGTGGGGGGCCAGGGGTTGATGAGCAGTTCTTC

V gene: TRBV5-5
J gene: TRBJ1-1
clone size: .
D gene: .
CDR3 protein: CASSLGNAANTEAFF
CDR3 DNA: TGTGCCAGCAGCTTGGGCAACGCAGCGAACACTGAAGCTTTCTTT

V gene: TRBV7-9
J gene: TRBJ1-1
clone size: .
D gene: .
CDR3 protein: CASSPQGSNTEAFF
CDR3 DNA: TGTGCCAGCAGCCCGCAGGGATCGAACACTGAAGCTTTCTTT

V gene: TRBV4-2
J gene: TRBJ2-1
clone size: .
D gene: .
CDR3 protein: CASSQAGAGNNEQFF
CDR3 DNA: TGTGCCAGCAGCCAAGCGGGAGCAGGGAACAATGAGCAGTTCTTC

V gene: TRBV6-1
J gene: TRBJ2-7
clone size: .
D gene: .
CDR3 protein: CASLVPGLVGGEQYF
CDR3 DNA: TGTGCCAGCCTAGTTCCGGGACTCGTAGGGGGAGAGCAGTACTTC

V gene: TRBV6-6
J gene: TRBJ2-1
clone size: .
D gene: TRBD1
CDR3 protein: CASSMQGALGNEQFF
CDR3 DNA: TGTGCCAGCAGCATGCAGGGGGCGTTGGGGAATGAGCAGTTCTTC

V gene: TRBV29-1
J gene: TRBJ2-2
clone size: .
D gene: .
CDR3 protein: CSVEDWVSSTGELFF
CDR3 DNA: TGCAGCGTTGAAGACTGGGTTTCGAGCACCGGGGAGCTGTTTTTT

V gene: TRBV6-5
J gene: TRBJ1-1
clone size: .
D gene: .
CDR3 protein: CASTGGTEAFF
CDR3 DNA: TGTGCCAGCACGGGGGGGACTGAAGCTTTCTTT

V gene: TRBV7-8
J gene: TRBJ2-1
clone size: .
D gene: TRBD1
CDR3 protein: CASSRSWEGQGSDEQFF
CDR3 DNA: TGTGCCAGCAGCAGAAGTTGGGAGGGACAGGGTTCCGATGAGCAGTTCTTC

V gene: TRBV29-1
J gene: TRBJ2-1
clone size: .
D gene: TRBD1
CDR3 protein: CSVTSDRGFNEQFF
CDR3 DNA: TGCAGCGTTACATCTGACAGGGGGTTCAATGAGCAGTTCTTC

V gene: TRBV21-1
J gene: TRBJ2-5
clone size: .
D gene: .
CDR3 protein: CASSRAMGWKETQYF
CDR3 DNA: TGTGCCAGCAGTAGGGCCATGGGGTGGAAGGAGACCCAGTACTTC

V gene: TRBV19
J gene: TRBJ1-5
clone size: .
D gene: .
CDR3 protein: CASSILGQTSNQPQHF
CDR3 DNA: TGTGCCAGTAGTATCCTCGGACAGACTAGCAATCAGCCCCAGCATTTT

V gene: TRBV29-1
J gene: TRBJ2-7
clone size: .
D gene: .
CDR3 protein: CSVESAEGGYEQYF
CDR3 DNA: TGCAGCGTTGAATCTGCGGAAGGTGGCTACGAGCAGTACTTC

V gene: TRBV30
J gene: TRBJ2-3
clone size: .
D gene: TRBD2
CDR3 protein: CALMASGRTDTQYF
CDR3 DNA: TGTGCCCTTATGGCTAGCGGGAGGACAGATACGCAGTATTTT

V gene: TRBV4-1
J gene: TRBJ1-1
clone size: few
D gene: .
CDR3 protein: CASSPRGLGSEAFF
CDR3 DNA: TGCGCCAGCAGCCCGAGGGGGTTGGGAAGTGAAGCTTTCTTT

V gene: TRBV5-4
J gene: TRBJ1-1
clone size: .
D gene: .
CDR3 protein: CASSLATTNTEAFF
CDR3 DNA: TGTGCCAGCAGCTTGGCCACCACCAACACTGAAGCTTTCTTT

V gene: TRBV4-1
J gene: TRBJ1-3
clone size: .
D gene: TRBD1
CDR3 protein: CASSQEEAGGTGNTIYF
CDR3 DNA: TGCGCCAGCAGCCAAGAAGAGGCAGGGGGTACTGGAAACACCATATATTTT

V gene: TRBV12-5
J gene: TRBJ2-2
clone size: .
D gene: TRBD1
CDR3 protein: CASGLRQGAFGELFF
CDR3 DNA: TGTGCTAGTGGTTTGAGGCAGGGGGCGTTCGGGGAGCTGTTTTTT

V gene: TRBV12-5
J gene: TRBJ1-3
clone size: .
D gene: TRBD1
CDR3 protein: CASGLSGGQNTIYF
CDR3 DNA: TGTGCTAGTGGTTTGTCAGGGGGCCAGAACACCATATATTTT

V gene: TRBV7-2
J gene: TRBJ2-4
clone size: .
D gene: .
CDR3 protein: CASSTPRPAKNIQYF
CDR3 DNA: TGTGCCAGCAGCACCCCCCGTCCGGCCAAAAACATTCAGTACTTC

V gene: TRBV18
J gene: TRBJ1-2
clone size: .
D gene: TRBD1
CDR3 protein: CASSPLTGVPSSNYGYTF
CDR3 DNA: TGTGCCAGCTCACCGCTCACAGGGGTTCCATCTTCTAACTATGGCTACACCTTC

V gene: TRBV7-7
J gene: TRBJ2-5
clone size: .
D gene: .
CDR3 protein: CASSRDLGGTQYF
CDR3 DNA: TGTGCCAGCAGCCGAGACCTGGGCGGGACCCAGTACTTC

V gene: TRBV19
J gene: TRBJ2-1
clone size: .
D gene: TRBD2
CDR3 protein: CASSPAGLAGADEQFF
CDR3 DNA: TGTGCCAGTAGTCCGGCCGGACTAGCGGGAGCGGATGAGCAGTTCTTC

V gene: TRBV19
J gene: TRBJ1-2
clone size: .
D gene: .
CDR3 protein: CASPGGYTF
CDR3 DNA: TGTGCCAGCCCGGGGGGCTACACCTTC

V gene: TRBV6-4
J gene: TRBJ2-3
clone size: once
D gene: TRBD2
CDR3 protein: CASSERGGTDTQYF
CDR3 DNA: TGTGCCAGCAGTGAGCGGGGGGGCACAGATACGCAGTATTTT

V gene: TRBV9
J gene: TRBJ2-3
clone size: .
D gene: TRBD2
CDR3 protein: CASSVDGSGGLGAQYF
CDR3 DNA: TGTGCCAGCAGCGTAGATGGTAGCGGGGGACTAGGTGCGCAGTATTTT

V gene: TRBV6-5
J gene: TRBJ1-2
clone size: .
D gene: .
CDR3 protein: CASSNPGSRYGYTF
CDR3 DNA: TGTGCCAGCAGTAACCCAGGATCCCGCTATGGCTACACCTTC

V gene: TRBV9
J gene: TRBJ1-1
clone size: .
D gene: TRBD1
CDR3 protein: CASSAGQDPTEAFF
CDR3 DNA: TGTGCCAGCAGCGCCGGACAGGACCCCACTGAAGCTTTCTTT

V gene: TRBV7-8
J gene: TRBJ2-5
clone size: .
D gene: .
CDR3 protein: CASSLVVGETQYF
CDR3 DNA: TGTGCCAGCAGCTTAGTGGTGGGGGAGACCCAGTACTTC

V gene: TRBV7-3
J gene: TRBJ2-5
clone size: .
D gene: .
CDR3 protein: CASSSLGQGETQYF
CDR3 DNA: TGTGCCAGCAGCTCCCTCGGGCAGGGCGAGACCCAGTACTTC

V gene: TRBV7-2
J gene: TRBJ2-5
clone size: .
D gene: .
CDR3 protein: CASSLGQSPPQETQYF
CDR3 DNA: TGTGCCAGCAGCTTAGGACAGAGTCCCCCCCAAGAGACCCAGTACTTC